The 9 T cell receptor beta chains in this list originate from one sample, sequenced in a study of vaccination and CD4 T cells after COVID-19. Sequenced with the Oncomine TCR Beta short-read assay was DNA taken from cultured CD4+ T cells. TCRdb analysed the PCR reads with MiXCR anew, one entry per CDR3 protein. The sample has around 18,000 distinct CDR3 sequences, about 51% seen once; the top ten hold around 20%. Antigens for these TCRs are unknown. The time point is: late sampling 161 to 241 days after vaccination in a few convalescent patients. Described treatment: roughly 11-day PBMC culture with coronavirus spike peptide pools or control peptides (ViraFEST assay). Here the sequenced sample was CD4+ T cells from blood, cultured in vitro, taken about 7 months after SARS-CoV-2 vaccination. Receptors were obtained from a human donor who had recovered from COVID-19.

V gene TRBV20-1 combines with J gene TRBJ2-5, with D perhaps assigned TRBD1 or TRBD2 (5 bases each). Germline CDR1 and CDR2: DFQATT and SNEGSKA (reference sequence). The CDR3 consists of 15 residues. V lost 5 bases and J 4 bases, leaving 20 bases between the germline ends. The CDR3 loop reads CSARGLSTRGETQYF. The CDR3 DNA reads TGCAGTGCTCGGGGCCTCTCGACACGGGGAGAGACCCAGTACTTC.

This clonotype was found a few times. The CDR3 here is CSVGPDQETQYF. CDR3 sequence (DNA): TGCAGCGTTGGGCCAGACCAAGAGACCCAGTACTTC. The chain joins TRBV29-1 to TRBJ2-5; no clear D. The CDR3 totals 12 residues. Trimming removed 4 bases from V and 0 bases from J, with 6 bases in between. CDR1 is SQVTM, CDR2 ANQGSEA, per germline. The variable domain in full, completed from reference TRBV29-1 and TRBJ2-5, reads SAVISQKPSRDICQRGTSLTIQCQVDSQVTMMFWYRQQPGQSLTLIATANQGSEATYESGFVIDKFPISRPNLTFSTLTVSNMSPEDSSIYLCSVGPDQETQYFGPGTRLLVL.

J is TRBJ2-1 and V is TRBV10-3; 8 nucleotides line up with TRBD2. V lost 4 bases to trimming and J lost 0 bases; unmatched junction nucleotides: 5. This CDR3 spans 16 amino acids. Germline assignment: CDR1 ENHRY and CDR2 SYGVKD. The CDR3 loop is CAISGLAKNSYNEQFF. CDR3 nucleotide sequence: TGTGCCATCAGTGGACTAGCGAAAAACTCCTACAATGAGCAGTTCTTC.

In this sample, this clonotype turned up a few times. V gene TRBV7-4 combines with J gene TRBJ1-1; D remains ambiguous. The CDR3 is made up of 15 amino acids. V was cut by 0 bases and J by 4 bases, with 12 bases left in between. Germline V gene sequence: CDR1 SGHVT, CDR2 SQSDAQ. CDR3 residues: CASSLAGKESTEAFF. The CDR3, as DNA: TGTGCCAGCAGCTTAGCCGGCAAGGAGAGCACTGAAGCTTTCTTT. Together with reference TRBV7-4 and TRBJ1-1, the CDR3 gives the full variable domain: GAGVSQSPRYKVAKRGRDVALRCDSISGHVTLYWYRQTLGQGSEVLTYSQSDAQRDKSGRPSGRFSAERPERSVSTLKIQRTEQGDSAVYLCASSLAGKESTEAFFGQGTRLTVV.

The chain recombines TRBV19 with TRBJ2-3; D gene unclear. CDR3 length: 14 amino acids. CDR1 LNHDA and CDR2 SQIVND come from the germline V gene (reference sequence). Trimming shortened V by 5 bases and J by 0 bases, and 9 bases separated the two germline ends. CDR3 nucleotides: TGTGCCAGTAGTGTCCGGAGTAGCACAGATACGCAGTATTTT. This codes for CASSVRSSTDTQYF.

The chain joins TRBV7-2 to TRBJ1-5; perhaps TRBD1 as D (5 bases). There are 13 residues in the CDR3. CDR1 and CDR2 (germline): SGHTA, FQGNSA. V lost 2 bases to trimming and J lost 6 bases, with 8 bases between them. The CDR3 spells CASSLWGFQPQHF. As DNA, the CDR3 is TGTGCCAGCAGCTTATGGGGCTTTCAGCCCCAGCATTTT.

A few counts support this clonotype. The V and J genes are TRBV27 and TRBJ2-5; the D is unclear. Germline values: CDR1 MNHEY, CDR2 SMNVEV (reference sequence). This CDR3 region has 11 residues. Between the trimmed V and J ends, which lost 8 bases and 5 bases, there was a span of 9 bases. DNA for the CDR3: TGTGCCAGCGGGGTTTCGGAGACCCAGTACTTC. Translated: CASGVSETQYF.

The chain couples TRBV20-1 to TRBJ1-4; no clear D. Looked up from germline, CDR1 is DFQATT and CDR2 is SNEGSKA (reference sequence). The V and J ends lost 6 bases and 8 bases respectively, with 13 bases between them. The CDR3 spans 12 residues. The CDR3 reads CSAPLIGEKLFF. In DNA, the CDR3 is TGCAGTGCCCCCCTCATAGGGGAAAAACTGTTTTTT.

CDR3 DNA: TGTGCCAGCAGCTTAATGCGGGGGCAAGAGACCCAGTACTTC. Its protein is CASSLMRGQETQYF. V is TRBV7-8 and J is TRBJ2-5; TRBD2 matches at 7 bases. CDR1 is SGHVS, CDR2 FQNEAQ, per germline. V lost 2 bases and J lost 2; bases outside the gene matches: 2. The CDR3 has 14 residues. The whole variable domain, filled in from reference TRBV7-8 and TRBJ2-5, reads GAGVSQSPRYKVAKRGQDVALRCDPISGHVSLFWYQQALGQGPEFLTYFQNEAQLDKSGLPSDRFFAERPEGSVSTLKIQRTQQEDSAVYLCASSLMRGQETQYFGPGTRLLVL.